This TCR beta chain was obtained from a study of glioma-infiltrating T cells after dendritic cell vaccination. Across the whole study: Monocyte-derived dendritic cells, cultured 7 to 8 days with IL-4 and GM-CSF, were pulsed with autologous tumor lysate.

In the case of this clone: The target antigen is unknown.

Trimming stripped 7 bases from V and 5 bases from J, with 17 bases between. This CDR3 comprises 14 residues. Germline CDR1 reads SEHNR; CDR2 reads FQNEAQ (reference sequence). Profiled with immunoSEQ multiplex PCR; TCRdb holds only in-frame clones, not every one. The sample contains about 96,000 clones, 79% of which appear only once. Broader study findings: Longer survival after dendritic cell vaccination followed higher pretreatment TIL content. Few patients contributed both blood and tumor specimens. TCR clonality showed no direct relationship with survival.

V is TRBV7-9 and J is TRBJ1-2, with a weak D call TRBD1 (5 bases). This TCR was recovered from a human donor with glioblastoma. The sequenced sample was blood, obtained before dendritic cell vaccination. The CDR3 DNA sequence: TGTGCCAGCATCAGGGACTCAGAGTTTTATGGCTACACCTTC. It encodes CASIRDSEFYGYTF.